These T cell receptor beta chains were read from a single sample in a study of T-cell memory formation after mild COVID-19. TCRdb independently ran MiXCR on the 5' RACE reads; one entry per CDR3 protein. Of about 560,000 distinct CDR3 sequences listed, about 20% are singletons. Sequencing was performed on PBMCs or a T cell subset sorted from them (not recorded which). The source of these receptors is an adult woman who had mild COVID-19 (a few samples of this study predate the infection). Cell type and time point are not known. Both conserved end residues are part of each CDR3. The D gene is left open where the match is weak. Clone size appears in some rows only: once, few, many, or a class for an expanded clone.

abundance,j_gene,d_gene,v_gene,CDR3aa,CDR3nt
few,TRBJ2-1,-,TRBV5-1,CASKNSLGYNEQFF,TGCGCCAGCAAAAATAGCCTGGGGTACAATGAGCAGTTCTTC
-,TRBJ2-2,-,TRBV20-1,CSARQTNTGELFF,TGCAGTGCTAGACAGACTAACACCGGGGAGCTGTTTTTT
few,TRBJ2-1,-,TRBV29-1,CSVAGRGRYNEQFF,TGCAGCGTTGCAGGGAGGGGGCGGTACAATGAGCAGTTCTTC
few,TRBJ2-5,TRBD2,TRBV5-6,CASSFFAGGQETQYF,TGTGCCAGCAGCTTTTTTGCGGGGGGCCAAGAGACCCAGTACTTC
-,TRBJ1-1,-,TRBV18,CASSQRSGEAFF,TGTGCCAGCTCACAGAGATCGGGTGAAGCTTTCTTT
-,TRBJ1-1,-,TRBV3-1,CASSHPGGNTEAFF,TGTGCCAGCAGCCACCCGGGGGGTAACACTGAAGCTTTCTTT
-,TRBJ2-7,-,TRBV4-3,CASSQGRGHAYEQYF,TGCGCCAGCAGCCAAGGACGGGGGCATGCCTACGAGCAGTACTTC
-,TRBJ2-1,-,TRBV18,CASSPTGESSYNEQFF,TGTGCCAGCTCACCCACGGGAGAGAGCTCCTACAATGAGCAGTTCTTC
-,TRBJ2-1,TRBD2,TRBV28,CASSSSGTSDNEQFF,TGTGCCAGCAGTTCCTCCGGGACTAGTGACAATGAGCAGTTCTTC
few,TRBJ2-4,-,TRBV12-3/TRBV12-4,CASRPSTPGHKVGNIQYF,TGTGCCAGCAGACCAAGTACCCCGGGGCACAAAGTAGGAAACATTCAGTACTTC
few,TRBJ2-7,-,TRBV6-2/TRBV6-3,CASSYVGGGYEQYF,TGTGCCAGCAGTTACGTGGGGGGCGGCTACGAGCAGTACTTC
-,TRBJ2-1,-,TRBV9,CASSVVGGLNEQFF,TGTGCCAGCAGCGTAGTCGGCGGGCTCAATGAGCAGTTCTTC
-,TRBJ1-4,TRBD1,TRBV6-1,CASTQETGTGGEKLFF,TGTGCCAGCACCCAAGAGACAGGGACGGGGGGTGAAAAACTGTTTTTT
few,TRBJ2-5,-,TRBV7-2,CASSLGRQSRETQYF,TGTGCCAGCAGCTTAGGTCGACAGTCTCGGGAGACCCAGTACTTC
-,TRBJ2-5,-,TRBV12-3/TRBV12-4,CASSIGLRDQETQYF,TGTGCCAGCAGCATTGGTCTACGGGACCAAGAGACCCAGTACTTC
few,TRBJ2-7,-,TRBV23-1,CASTKPNEQYF,TGCGCCAGCACCAAGCCTAACGAGCAGTACTTC
few,TRBJ2-5,TRBD1,TRBV6-5,CASSRDRVGTQYF,TGTGCCAGCAGCCGGGACAGGGTGGGGACCCAGTACTTC
few,TRBJ1-4,-,TRBV6-5,CASSYSLGGPQELFF,TGTGCCAGCAGTTATTCCCTCGGAGGGCCTCAGGAACTGTTTTTT
-,TRBJ2-3,TRBD2,TRBV7-3,CASSLGTSGKGTQYF,TGTGCCAGCAGCTTAGGGACTAGCGGGAAAGGTACGCAGTATTTT
-,TRBJ2-3,TRBD2,TRBV20-1,CSAPWGLASTDTQYF,TGCAGTGCTCCGTGGGGACTAGCGAGCACAGATACGCAGTATTTT
-,TRBJ2-7,TRBD1,TRBV3-1,CASSRRGLRDSEQYF,TGTGCCAGCAGCCGCAGGGGGTTAAGGGATTCCGAGCAGTACTTC
-,TRBJ2-3,-,TRBV7-2,CASSRRDGLSTDTQYF,TGTGCCAGCAGCCGGCGGGACGGACTTAGCACAGATACGCAGTATTTT
-,TRBJ2-3,-,TRBV5-1,CASSLDQGGTDTQYF,TGCGCCAGCAGCTTGGATCAGGGAGGCACAGATACGCAGTATTTT
-,TRBJ2-5,-,TRBV4-2,CASSQEGTGAGGETQYF,TGTGCCAGCAGCCAAGAAGGGACGGGGGCTGGCGGGGAGACCCAGTACTTC
-,TRBJ1-1,-,TRBV12-3/TRBV12-4,CATRPRRANEAFF,TGTGCCACTCGCCCCCGCAGGGCAAATGAAGCTTTCTTT
few,TRBJ1-1,TRBD1,TRBV6-1,CASKGLGTATEAFF,TGTGCCAGCAAGGGTTTGGGGACAGCAACCGAAGCTTTCTTT
few,TRBJ1-1,-,TRBV5-1,CASSTEEYTEAFF,TGCGCCAGCAGTACTGAGGAGTACACTGAAGCTTTCTTT
-,TRBJ2-3,-,TRBV9,CASSVGFTGDTQYF,TGTGCCAGCAGCGTAGGCTTCACCGGGGATACGCAGTATTTT
few,TRBJ2-1,TRBD2,TRBV19,CASSIRTSGNSYNEQFF,TGTGCCAGTAGTATTCGGACTAGCGGAAACTCCTACAATGAGCAGTTCTTC
-,TRBJ2-7,TRBD2,TRBV12-3/TRBV12-4,CASSLERESYEQYF,TGTGCCAGCAGTTTGGAGCGGGAGTCCTACGAGCAGTACTTC
many,TRBJ2-7,-,TRBV2,CASYGSFKGEQYF,TGTGCCAGCTATGGGAGCTTCAAAGGCGAGCAGTACTTC
few,TRBJ2-7,TRBD2,TRBV29-1,CSVAGLAVSSYEQYF,TGCAGCGTTGCGGGACTAGCGGTTAGCTCCTACGAGCAGTACTTC
few,TRBJ1-1,-,TRBV5-1,CASSTSGGPSGTEAFF,TGCGCCAGCAGCACAAGCGGGGGCCCATCCGGGACTGAAGCTTTCTTT
few,TRBJ2-2,-,TRBV27,CASSSPPEGTGELFF,TGTGCCAGCAGTTCCCCCCCAGAAGGCACCGGGGAGCTGTTTTTT
few,TRBJ2-3,TRBD1,TRBV12-3/TRBV12-4,CASSWAGTGADTQYF,TGTGCCAGCAGTTGGGCCGGGACAGGGGCAGATACGCAGTATTTT